The clone carrying this T cell receptor (beta chain) has only a few counts. The sample is drawn from a study of blood T cells in healthy people across ages. Together with a sample-barcoded 5' primer, a J-beta primer mix was included in a second PCR lasting about 6 to 11 cycles. Using its own MiXCR run on the 5' RACE reads, TCRdb lists one record per CDR3 protein. This sample yields 1.5 million to 2 million distinct CDR3 sequences, of which roughly 27% are seen a single time; 7.7% belongs to the top ten. The CDR3 loop spans 15 amino acids. The germline gives CDR1 SGHRS, CDR2 YFSETQ. The V gene end was trimmed by 4 bases and the J gene end by 3 bases; junction bases not matched to a gene: 8.

V and J are TRBV5-1 and TRBJ2-3; 7 nucleotides align to TRBD1. The sample comprised blood. The sequence derives from a woman younger than 45 in good health. CDR3 nucleotides: TGCGCCAGCAGCCCTCTCCCGACAGGGACAGATACGCAGTATTTT. Its translation: CASSPLPTGTDTQYF.